The 22 T cell receptor beta chains below were found in one sample sequenced in a study of T-cell reconstitution after alpha-beta-depleted transplantation in children (dated by TCRdb to the mid-2010s). Libraries were made using PCR. The sequencer was an Illumina HiSeq 2500. TCR library preparation used molecular barcoding, with unique molecular identifiers applied to normalize quantification of the TCRbeta repertoire. In-frame beta chains were kept once TCRdb had trimmed the public reads at Q25 with fastp and called clones with MiXCR. One record per CDR3 amino acid sequence lists the most common genes and DNA. This sample comprises 250,000 to 300,000 distinct CDR3 sequences, over 9% of them detected only once. Of the sample, approximately 7.6% falls within the top ten clones. The treatment or condition label for this specimen denotes: allogeneic hematopoietic cell transplantation with graft depleted of TCRalphabeta T cells and CD19 B cells.

The sequenced sample was PBMCs, obtained before TCRalphabeta/CD19-depleted stem cell transplant. The receptors derive from a boy in the first two years of life with acute myeloid leukemia, due to receive a stem cell transplant.

At least ten counts were recorded for this clonotype. The junction departs from germline at one end; a sequencing error may be responsible. The chain combines TRBV5-1 with TRBJ2-5; the match to TRBD2 covers 9 bases. CDR1 SGHRS and CDR2 YFSETQ come from the germline V gene. The CDR3 is 13 amino acids. CDR3 DNA: TGCGCCAGCACCTTGGGGATAGCGGGAGTTGAGTACTTC. Its protein is CASTLGIAGVEYF.

This clonotype showed up many times. This chain joins TRBV3-1 and TRBJ2-5, with 8 bases that match TRBD2. The CDR3 spans 15 residues. The trim removed 2 bases at V and 5 bases at J, leaving 7 bases unmatched. CDR1 is LGHDT and CDR2 is YNNKEL in the germline V gene (reference sequence). CDR3 protein: CASSQTGTRSETQYF. CDR3 in DNA: TGTGCCAGCAGCCAAACCGGGACTAGAAGTGAGACCCAGTACTTC.

The genes are TRBV2 and TRBJ2-5, with TRBD1 matching 8 bases. Trimming cost V 2 bases and J 2 bases; bases outside gene matches: 7. CDR1 and CDR2 from the germline V gene are SNHLY and FYNNEI. This CDR3 is built from 16 residues. The DNA of the CDR3 is TGTGCCAGCAGTGAAAGGAGGACAGGGTATCAAGAGACCCAGTACTTC. Amino acid sequence: CASSERRTGYQETQYF.

This clonotype was seen ten or more times. This chain links TRBV29-1 with TRBJ2-2; 7 nucleotides agree with TRBD2. Germline loops: CDR1 SQVTM, CDR2 ANQGSEA. V was clipped by 0 bases and J by 7 bases; unmatched bases: 5. The CDR3 is 14 residues long. CDR3 in DNA: TGCAGCGTTGAAGAGGCAGGGAGGGACGGGGAGCTGTTTTTT. This encodes CSVEEAGRDGELFF.

The sample holds many counts of this clonotype. The chain links TRBV2 to TRBJ2-7; a weak D match, TRBD1 (6 bases). V shed 4 bases and J shed 3 bases, with 22 bases lying between them. The germline CDR1 and CDR2 sequences are SNHLY and FYNNEI. This CDR3 comprises 17 residues. DNA for the CDR3: TGTGCCAGCAGTGGGGGGCCAGGGTTTGGACTTGACTACGAGCAGTACTTC. Translation: CASSGGPGFGLDYEQYF. The variable domain in full, with the rest retrieved from reference TRBV2 and TRBJ2-7, is EPEVTQTPSHQVTQMGQEVILRCVPISNHLYFYWYRQILGQKVEFLVSFYNNEISEKSEIFDDQFSVERPDGSNFTLKIRSTKLEDSAMYFCASSGGPGFGLDYEQYFGPGTRLTVT.

This clonotype was seen a handful of times. The chain has TRBV7-2 and TRBJ2-3; 12 nucleotides align to TRBD2. Germline V gene lookup returns CDR1 SGHTA and CDR2 FQGNSA. J was trimmed by 5 bases and V by 5 bases; bases with no gene match: 5. The CDR3 spans 15 residues. The CDR3 protein is CASSKLAGGGDTQYF. CDR3 in DNA: TGTGCCAGCAGCAAACTAGCGGGGGGCGGAGATACGCAGTATTTT. Full variable domain (remainder filled in from reference TRBV7-2 and TRBJ2-3): GAGVSQSPSNKVTEKGKDVELRCDPISGHTALYWYRQSLGQGLEFLIYFQGNSAPDKSGLPSDRFSAERTGGSVSTLTIQRTQQEDSAVYLCASSKLAGGGDTQYFGPGTRLTVL.

Turning to this clonotype: A read error may explain this, as a much larger clone is one base away. This chain links TRBV28 with TRBJ1-2, with no clear D. This CDR3 contains 14 residues. Germline-derived CDR1 and CDR2 are MDHEN and SYDVKM. Trimming took 3 bases from V and 4 from J, leaving 12 bases between them. The CDR3 sequence: CASSFGYVGYGYTF. The DNA for the CDR3 is TGTGCCAGCAGTTTCGGGTACGTCGGCTATGGCTACACCTTC.

The CDR3 protein is CASSPYVQAIQETQYF. The CDR3 region has the DNA TGTGCCAGCTCACCCTACGTACAGGCAATTCAAGAGACCCAGTACTTC. The rearrangement joins TRBV18 to TRBJ2-5; D might be TRBD1 (5 bases). V dropped 3 bases and J dropped 2 bases, with 16 bases sitting between them. Germline loops: CDR1 KGHSH, CDR2 LQKENI. The CDR3 consists of 16 residues.

Many counts were recorded for this clonotype. The chain combines TRBV12-3 or TRBV12-4 with TRBJ1-3; possibly TRBD1 for D (5 bases). Trimming removed 5 bases at V and 4 bases at J, with 12 bases between. The CDR3 extends over 14 amino acids. The CDR3 loop reads CASSLGTPGNTIYF. DNA of the CDR3: TGTGCCAGCAGTCTGGGGACTCCCGGAAACACCATATATTTT.

This clonotype has at least ten counts. The chain has TRBV7-9 and TRBJ1-2, with D perhaps TRBD1 (6 bases). Germline V lookup: CDR1 SEHNR, CDR2 FQNEAQ (reference sequence). The CDR3 length is 12 residues. V was trimmed by 5 bases and J by 5 bases, leaving 9 bases between them. The CDR3 sequence: CASSLRGYGYTF. The CDR3 nucleotides read TGTGCCAGCAGCCTCAGGGGTTATGGCTACACCTTC.

This clonotype was detected ten times or more. The chain recombines TRBV11-2 with TRBJ2-7; D not certain. The CDR3 has 14 amino acids. Trimming shortened V by 1 base and J by 0 bases, and 7 bases separated the two germline ends. Germline loops: CDR1 SGHAT, CDR2 FQNNGV. CDR3 in amino acids: CASSLGSSSYEQYF. The CDR3 DNA reads TGTGCCAGCAGCTTAGGGTCGAGCTCCTACGAGCAGTACTTC.

This clonotype was seen repeatedly, ten times or more. The rearrangement links TRBV28 to TRBJ2-7; maybe TRBD2 (6 bases). V lost 8 bases to trimming and J lost 5 bases, with 13 bases between them. Germline V gene sequence: CDR1 MDHEN, CDR2 SYDVKM. This CDR3 spans 12 amino acids. For the CDR3, the DNA is TGTGCCAGCGCGGCTAGCGCCAACGAGCAGTACTTC. Protein product: CASAASANEQYF.

The chain links TRBV11-3 to TRBJ2-3; 8 nucleotides agree with TRBD2. The CDR3 runs 16 residues. Germline assignment: CDR1 SGHNT and CDR2 YENEEA. Trimming at V came to 3 bases and at J to 3 bases, leaving 8 bases not matched to a gene. For the CDR3, the DNA is TGTGCCAGCAGCTTCCAAACTAGCGGTGTGACAGATACGCAGTATTTT. It encodes CASSFQTSGVTDTQYF.

In its sample, this clonotype was seen many times. The chain carries TRBV2 and TRBJ1-2; D is undetermined. Trimming took off 3 bases at V and 4 bases at J, with 6 bases between the two ends. The germline CDR1 and CDR2 sequences are SNHLY and FYNNEI. The CDR3 has 12 residues. The CDR3: CASSDKGYGYTF. The CDR3 nucleotides are TGTGCCAGCAGTGATAAGGGCTATGGCTACACCTTC.

This clonotype was picked up many times. The chain combines TRBV29-1 with TRBJ2-7; the D gene is possibly TRBD1 (7 bases). The CDR3 covers 14 residues. The ends were cut back, 5 bases at V and 3 bases at J, with 17 bases in the middle. CDR1 and CDR2 (germline): SQVTM, ANQGSEA. CDR3 region: CSVSLAGGFYEQYF. CDR3 bases: TGCAGCGTTTCCCTTGCAGGGGGGTTCTACGAGCAGTACTTC.

This clonotype has ten or more counts. This sequence joins TRBV25-1 and TRBJ2-2; D remains unclear. Germline loops: CDR1 MGHDK, CDR2 SYGVNS. The CDR3 extends over 16 amino acids. V lost 2 bases and J 1 base, leaving 11 bases between the germline ends. CDR3 nucleotide sequence: TGTGCCAGCAGTGAAATCGGGCAGGAGAACACCGGGGAGCTGTTTTTT. Residues: CASSEIGQENTGELFF.

This sequence joins TRBV25-1 and TRBJ1-2, with D possibly TRBD1 on 5 matching bases. The CDR3 is made up of 17 amino acids. Trimming removed 1 base from V and 8 bases from J, with 23 bases in between. The germline V gene encodes CDR1 MGHDK and CDR2 SYGVNS. The CDR3 loop is CASSEFFRQGPLDGYTF. DNA for the CDR3: TGTGCCAGCAGTGAATTTTTTCGTCAGGGCCCACTTGACGGCTACACCTTC.

This clonotype came up a few times. V gene TRBV28 combines with J gene TRBJ2-6; either TRBD1 or TRBD2 may supply D (5 bases each). Germline V gene data show CDR1 as MDHEN and CDR2 as SYDVKM. CDR3 size: 15 residues. Between the trimmed V and J ends, which lost 6 bases and 0 bases, there was a span of 9 bases. The DNA of the CDR3 is TGTGCCAGCAGAGTGGGGGTCTCTGGGGCCAACGTCCTGACTTTC. This encodes CASRVGVSGANVLTF.

This clonotype was counted ten times or more. The genes are TRBV27 and TRBJ1-1, with D possibly being TRBD1 (5 bases). CDR3 length equals 15 residues. V was shortened by 5 bases and J by 3 bases, with 16 bases between the two germline ends. Looked up from germline, CDR1 is MNHEY and CDR2 is SMNVEV (reference sequence). Here the CDR3 DNA reads TGTGCCAGCAGTCCCCCTGGGAGGGGATACACTGAAGCTTTCTTT. Protein: CASSPPGRGYTEAFF.

The sample holds many counts of this clonotype. The V and J genes are TRBV29-1 and TRBJ2-3; D is undetermined. The V gene lost 8 bases and the J gene lost 2 bases, with 5 bases spanning the gap. CDR3 length: 10 amino acids. Germline CDR1 SQVTM, CDR2 ANQGSEA. The DNA of the CDR3 is TGCAGCTCGTACACAGATACGCAGTATTTT. Translation: CSSYTDTQYF.

This clonotype was recorded at least ten times. CDR3 DNA: TGTGCCAGCACCCGCGCGGATGAGCAGTTCTTC. This gives the protein CASTRADEQFF. The chain employs TRBV11-3 and TRBJ2-1; D not resolved. The V end lost 7 bases, the J end lost 8 bases, and 9 bases lay between the germline ends. Germline assignment: CDR1 SGHNT and CDR2 YENEEA. The CDR3 sequence is 11 residues long.

V usage is TRBV3-1 and J usage is TRBJ1-2; 7 bases line up with TRBD1. V trimming: 0 bases; J trimming: 8 bases; junction bases outside the gene matches: 9. The CDR3 totals 15 residues. The germline gives CDR1 LGHDT, CDR2 YNNKEL (reference sequence). The CDR3, as DNA: TGTGCCAGCAGCCAAGAGGGGGGGACAGACGGCGGCTACACCTTC. Protein: CASSQEGGTDGGYTF.